This T cell receptor (beta chain) was identified in a study of CD8 T cells in Susac syndrome. General study results and limits: The study recognized that the number of individuals in its TCR sequencing and HLA analysis was relatively small.

The multiple sclerosis controls consisted of treatment-naive patients with relapsing-remitting disease, either stable or active. A word on this clonotype: Its antigen is unidentified.

A quantity of roughly 0.5 to 1 ug RNA underwent reverse transcription using random hexamers. By means of immunoSEQ multiplex PCR, TCR beta CDR3 spanning 54 Vbeta and 13 Jbeta underwent amplification. In TCRdb, the immunoSEQ multiplex PCR reads were re-called with MiXCR into one record per CDR3 protein. Of 100,000 to 150,000 distinct CDR3 sequences in the sample, over 75% were seen once. Germline V gene lookup returns CDR1 LGHDT and CDR2 YNNKEL (reference sequence). This CDR3 is 15 amino acids long. V was cut by 0 bases and J by 7 bases, with 13 bases left in between. Sequencing input: CD8+ T cells from PBMCs. This clonotype was obtained from a human donor with multiple sclerosis. The V gene is TRBV3-1, the J gene TRBJ2-1, with D uncertain. This CDR3 reads CASSQDAPKVNEQFF. In DNA form, the CDR3 reads TGTGCCAGCAGCCAAGATGCCCCAAAGGTAAATGAGCAGTTCTTC.